A single TCR beta chain is shown here with its context. This specimen comes from a study of blood T cell repertoires in COVID-19. The overall study: COVID-19 samples, acute and convalescent, were from the United States, Italy and Spain.

Using immunoSEQ multiplex PCR, the repertoire was profiled, and TCRdb retains in-frame clones only, with some absent. The sample has around 150,000 clones; over 70% are singletons. The ends lost 8 bases at V and 4 bases at J; junction bases unmatched: 7. The CDR3 has 15 amino acids. In germline, CDR1 is LNHDA, CDR2 SQIVND (reference sequence). All enrollees were about 18 to 89 years old and from 25 or so US areas. Cohort 3 recovered donors had two negative PCRs, clearance, or symptom resolution. J is TRBJ1-5 and V is TRBV19, with 11 bases aligning to TRBD1. This TCR was recovered from a woman aged 60-70 years who had recovered from COVID-19. Sequenced sample: PBMCs or T cells enriched from blood (not recorded which). The CDR3 is CASETGTGGNQPQHF. The CDR3 DNA reads as TGTGCCAGTGAGACCGGGACAGGGGGTAATCAGCCCCAGCATTTT.